This T cell receptor (beta chain) was recovered during a study of beta chain features in type 1 diabetes. Points from the study as a whole: VDJ junctions from type 1 diabetes patients carried fewer insertions and larger deletions. For cells with high TCR expression, cDNA sequencing could yield over-representation. The influence of HLA type on TCRB rearrangement stayed undetermined. Shorter TCRB CDR3s, moderately but significantly so, marked every one of the four CD4+ subsets in Type 1 diabetes patients.

There are a few counts of this clone. Its antigen is as yet unknown. Expressed TCRB transcripts got sequenced, as all isolated RNA was reverse transcribed. Assay: immunoSEQ multiplex PCR; the TCRdb copy retains only in-frame clones and omits some. The profile shows hundreds of thousands of clones, more than 13% of them singletons. The germline V gene encodes CDR1 GTSNPN and CDR2 SVGIG (reference sequence). CDR3 length: 14 residues. The ends were cut back, 2 bases at V and 2 bases at J, with 13 bases in the middle. The rearrangement uses TRBV30 and TRBJ2-7; D might be TRBD1 or TRBD2, each matching 5 bases. The receptor's source is a young man with type 1 diabetes. Sequencing was carried out using naive CD4+ T cells from blood. CDR3 region: CAWSRLEDTYEQYF. The CDR3 bases are TGTGCCTGGAGTCGGTTGGAGGACACCTACGAGCAGTACTTC.